A single sample gave rise to the 24 T cell receptor beta chains below, sequenced in a study of control samples from healthy donors and cancer patients. This table comes from immunoSEQ multiplex PCR, and its TCRdb copy is limited to in-frame clones, with some not included. This table holds 55,000 to 65,000 clones, around 87% found once. The sequenced sample was PBMCs. These receptors were collected from a woman aged 55-70 years with lung cancer.

V is TRBV7-8 and J is TRBJ2-7, with D possibly being TRBD1 or TRBD2 (6 bases each). Deletions cut 4 bases from V and 7 bases from J, with 17 bases between. Germline-derived CDR1 and CDR2 are SGHVS and FQNEAQ. The CDR3 loop spans 14 amino acids. CDR3 region: CASSSTPGAKEQYF. Here the CDR3 DNA reads TGTGCCAGCAGCTCAACCCCGGGGGCCAAAGAGCAGTACTTC.

This clone was counted once. The V call is TRBV19, the J call TRBJ1-4; D is unresolved. The CDR3 sequence is 14 residues long. V dropped 5 bases and J dropped 0 bases, with 7 bases sitting between them. The germline V gene has CDR1 LNHDA and CDR2 SQIVND (reference sequence). Written as DNA, the CDR3 is TGTGCCAGTAGTCTAGTAACAACTAATGAAAAACTGTTTTTT. Protein: CASSLVTTNEKLFF. The full variable domain, with the rest looked up from reference TRBV19 and TRBJ1-4, is DGGITQSPKYLFRKEGQNVTLSCEQNLNHDAMYWYRQDPGQGLRLIYYSQIVNDFQKGDIAEGYSVSREKKESFPLTVTSAQKNPTAFYLCASSLVTTNEKLFFGSGTQLSVL.

This clone was seen more than once but under ten times. The chain links TRBV7-8 to TRBJ2-1; no definite D call. Looked up from germline, CDR1 is SGHVS and CDR2 is FQNEAQ. V was shortened by 1 base and J by 3 bases, with 7 bases between the two germline ends. The length of the CDR3 is 14 residues. CDR3 coding DNA: TGTGCCAGCAGCTTAGATGGGGTCTACAATGAGCAGTTCTTC. Encoded protein: CASSLDGVYNEQFF.

The chain uses TRBV5-1 and TRBJ1-4; 8 nucleotides line up with TRBD1. This CDR3 spans 15 amino acids. CDR1 is SGHRS, CDR2 YFSETQ, per germline. The ends lost 3 bases at V and 4 bases at J; junction bases unmatched: 5. The CDR3 region has the DNA TGCGCCAGCAGCTCCGGGACAGGTCTTAATGAAAAACTGTTTTTT. Amino acid sequence: CASSSGTGLNEKLFF.

The rearrangement uses TRBV19 and TRBJ2-1; D may be TRBD2 (6 bases). This CDR3 has 15 amino acids. From germline, CDR1 is LNHDA and CDR2 SQIVND (reference sequence). Trimming removed 5 bases at V and 6 bases at J, with 17 bases between. The CDR3 bases are TGTGCCAGTAGTCGTGGACTACTACCGTCCAATGAGCAGTTCTTC. The encoded protein is CASSRGLLPSNEQFF.

The rearrangement joins TRBV3-1 (or the pseudogene TRBV3-2) to TRBJ1-5; 7 positions match TRBD1. CDR1 LGHDT and CDR2 YNNKEL come from the germline V gene (reference sequence). J was trimmed by 1 base and V by 1 base; bases with no gene match: 4. The CDR3 spans 16 residues. Here the CDR3 reads CASSQGAGGSNQPQHF. The CDR3 nucleotides are TGTGCCAGCAGCCAAGGGGCAGGGGGAAGCAATCAGCCCCAGCATTTT.

This clone was counted once. This chain joins TRBV3-1 (or the pseudogene TRBV3-2) and TRBJ1-5, with D unresolved. This CDR3 comprises 13 residues. Germline CDR1 LGHDT, CDR2 YNNKEL (reference sequence). The V and J ends lost 2 bases and 4 bases respectively, with 6 bases between them. CDR3 nucleotide sequence: TGTGCCAGCAGCCAATTCCTTAATCAGCCCCAGCATTTT. It codes for CASSQFLNQPQHF.

The rearrangement joins TRBV28 to TRBJ2-1; D tentatively reads TRBD1 or TRBD2 (6 bases each). The CDR3 is 15 amino acids. Trimming shortened V by 3 bases and J by 8 bases, and 17 bases separated the two germline ends. Germline values: CDR1 MDHEN, CDR2 SYDVKM. The CDR3 nucleotides read TGTGCCAGCAGTTTCGGGGGCCCCCCGGTGGATGAGCAGTTCTTC. Encoded protein: CASSFGGPPVDEQFF.

The chain has TRBV7-6 and TRBJ1-2; 10 nucleotides line up with TRBD1. Unmatched junction bases numbered 6, after V lost 5 bases and J lost 3 bases. The CDR3 extends over 15 amino acids. Germline V CDR1 and CDR2: SGHVS, FNYEAQ. The CDR3 region is CASSPETGGDYGYTF. The DNA for the CDR3 is TGTGCCAGCAGCCCAGAGACAGGGGGCGACTATGGCTACACCTTC.

In regard to this clone: The sample carries other DNA sequences with the same CDR3. This sequence joins TRBV27 and TRBJ1-4; D ambiguous. V lost 2 bases and J lost 4, with 5 bases in between. The germline CDR1 and CDR2 sequences are MNHEY and SMNVEV (reference sequence). The CDR3 covers 13 residues. CDR3 amino acids: CASSLRRNEKLFF. The CDR3 nucleotides are TGTGCCAGCAGTTTACGCCGTAATGAAAAACTGTTTTTT. The variable domain in full, with the rest retrieved from reference TRBV27 and TRBJ1-4, is EAQVTQNPRYLITVTGKKLTVTCSQNMNHEYMSWYRQDPGLGLRQIYYSMNVEVTDKGDVPEGYKVSRKEKRNFPLILESPSPNQTSLYFCASSLRRNEKLFFGSGTQLSVL.

This rearrangement joins TRBV2 to TRBJ1-2; D gene ambiguous. This CDR3 spans 11 amino acids. Germline assignment: CDR1 SNHLY and CDR2 FYNNEI. The ends were cut back, 7 bases at V and 5 bases at J, with 8 bases in the middle. The CDR3 region has the DNA TGTGCCAGCACTCTGCTTTATGGCTACACCTTC. Translation: CASTLLYGYTF.

The chain joins TRBV3-1 (or the pseudogene TRBV3-2) to TRBJ1-6, with D perhaps matching TRBD1 (6 bases). The CDR3 runs 13 residues. Germline V gene sequence: CDR1 LGHDT, CDR2 YNNKEL (reference sequence). V shed 4 bases and J shed 12 bases, with 13 bases lying between them. CDR3 sequence reads: CASSLLGGQPLHF. The CDR3 DNA reads as TGTGCCAGCAGCCTCCTAGGGGGTCAACCCCTCCACTTT.

The V call is TRBV5-1, the J call TRBJ2-3, with 7 bases that match TRBD2. This CDR3 has 12 residues. Per the germline V gene, CDR1 is SGHRS and CDR2 is YFSETQ. Losses at the gene ends were 7 bases for V and 8 bases for J; bases not matched to a gene: 7. Written as DNA, the CDR3 is TGCGCCAGCCGCCTGGGCGGGGGTACGCAGTATTTT. Translation: CASRLGGGTQYF. Combining the CDR3 with reference TRBV5-1 and TRBJ2-3 gives the whole variable domain KAGVTQTPRYLIKTRGQQVTLSCSPISGHRSVSWYQQTPGQGLQFLFEYFSETQRNKGNFPGRFSGRQFSNSRSEMNVSTLELGDSALYLCASRLGGGTQYFGPGTRLTVL.

The rearrangement uses TRBV27 and TRBJ2-7, with no clear D. The CDR3 is made up of 11 amino acids. Trimming removed 5 bases from V and 3 bases from J, with 5 bases in between. Germline loops: CDR1 MNHEY, CDR2 SMNVEV (reference sequence). CDR3 in DNA: TGTGCCAGCAGTCCCGGCTACGAGCAGTACTTC. Its translation is CASSPGYEQYF.

The rearrangement joins TRBV2 to TRBJ1-3; a possible D gene is TRBD1 (5 bases). This CDR3 spans 14 amino acids. Trimming cost V 6 bases and J 2 bases, with 11 bases left between them. The germline CDR1 and CDR2 sequences are SNHLY and FYNNEI. The CDR3 here is CASRTDTAGNTIYF. The CDR3 DNA reads as TGTGCCAGCAGGACGGACACAGCTGGAAACACCATATATTTT.

The rearrangement joins TRBV7-9 to TRBJ2-6; 8 bases map to TRBD1. The CDR3 totals 17 residues. CDR1 and CDR2 from the germline V gene are SEHNR and FQNEAQ (reference sequence). Trimming removed 5 bases from V and 1 base from J; junction bases left unmatched: 7. CDR3 coding DNA: TGTGCCAGCAGCGTAGACAGGGGAATGTCTGGGGCCAACGTCCTGACTTTC. Its translation is CASSVDRGMSGANVLTF.

The V gene is TRBV10-2, the J gene TRBJ2-3; no reliable D call. Trimming pared 4 bases from V and 1 base from J, leaving 9 bases between. Per germline, CDR1 WSHSY and CDR2 SAAADI. This CDR3 contains 14 residues. The CDR3 protein is CASSGGLGTDTQYF. CDR3 bases: TGCGCCAGCAGTGGAGGTCTTGGCACAGATACGCAGTATTTT.

The sample holds a few counts of this clone. The chain is built from TRBV10-3 and TRBJ1-6; D is possibly TRBD1 (5 bases). Germline V CDR1 and CDR2: ENHRY, SYGVKD. Trimming stripped 0 bases from V and 7 bases from J, with 10 bases between. The CDR3 covers 15 residues. CDR3: CAISESSGDNSPLHF. The CDR3 nucleotides read TGTGCCATCAGTGAGTCGAGTGGGGACAATTCACCCCTCCACTTT.

This clone occurred a few times. This sequence joins TRBV6-5 and TRBJ1-1, with TRBD1 matching 7 bases. After removal of 6 bases from V and 6 bases from J, the junction contained 10 bases not matched to a gene. This CDR3 has 14 residues. Germline CDR1 is MNHEY and CDR2 is SVGAGI. CDR3 in amino acids: CASRGVTGPSEAFF. For the CDR3, the DNA is TGTGCCAGCAGGGGGGTGACAGGGCCTTCTGAAGCTTTCTTT.

The rearrangement joins TRBV3-1 (or the pseudogene TRBV3-2) to TRBJ1-1; D remains unclear. The germline gives CDR1 LGHDT, CDR2 YNNKEL (reference sequence). The CDR3 totals 14 residues. Trimming removed 1 base from V and 2 bases from J, with 8 bases in between. This CDR3 is CASSQGGLNTEAFF. CDR3 DNA: TGTGCCAGCAGCCAAGGAGGACTCAACACTGAAGCTTTCTTT.

This clone has just a few counts. The rearrangement uses TRBV7-9 and TRBJ1-1; tentatively, D is TRBD1 (6 bases). The length of the CDR3 is 13 residues. Germline lookup yields CDR1 SEHNR and CDR2 FQNEAQ (reference sequence). V gave up 1 base and J gave up 4 bases, with 7 bases separating them. The CDR3 DNA reads TGTGCCAGCAGCTTAGAGGGGGGCACTGAAGCTTTCTTT. As protein: CASSLEGGTEAFF.

The chain uses TRBV5-1 and TRBJ1-4; D ambiguous. The CDR3 is 16 residues long. Germline V gene data show CDR1 as SGHRS and CDR2 as YFSETQ. Trimming removed 4 bases from V and 0 bases from J, with 13 bases in between. CDR3 amino acids: CASSLERSATNEKLFF. CDR3 nucleotides: TGCGCCAGCAGCCTGGAGAGAAGCGCAACTAATGAAAAACTGTTTTTT.

V and J are TRBV5-5 and TRBJ1-1, with a tentative D call TRBD1 (5 bases). Trimming took off 4 bases at V and 2 bases at J, with 15 bases between the two ends. The length of the CDR3 is 15 residues. CDR1 and CDR2 from the germline V gene are SGHKS and YYEKEE (reference sequence). This chain's CDR3 is CASSPQTAINTEAFF. The CDR3 bases are TGTGCCAGCAGCCCGCAGACAGCAATCAACACTGAAGCTTTCTTT.

The chain uses TRBV9 and TRBJ1-5, with a possible D match to TRBD1 (6 bases). V was cut by 0 bases and J by 7 bases, with 14 bases left in between. Germline V gives CDR1 SGDLS, CDR2 YYNGEE. The CDR3 is made up of 15 amino acids. The CDR3 sequence is CASSVAAGVGQPQHF. The CDR3 DNA is TGTGCCAGCAGCGTAGCGGCAGGGGTTGGGCAGCCCCAGCATTTT.